These T cell receptor beta chains were read from a single sample in a study of Graves' ophthalmopathy and Graves' hyperthyroidism. One entry per CDR3 protein, called by TCRdb with MiXCR from the multiplex PCR reads. This sample yields over a million distinct CDR3 sequences, of which around a third are seen a single time; 11% belongs to the top ten. Sequencing input: peripheral blood or thyroid tissue (not recorded which). These TCRs come from an adult man with Graves' hyperthyroidism. Both conserved end residues are part of each CDR3. A D gene is named only where the DNA matches it firmly. Size values are once, few and many counts, or a class for expanded clones, and some rows have none.

V,J,D,size,CDR3,DNA
TRBV12-3/TRBV12-4,TRBJ1-5,.,many,CASSLSGRNQPQHF,TGTGCCAGCAGTTTATCAGGGCGCAATCAGCCCCAGCATTTT
TRBV7-8,TRBJ2-7,.,many,CASSPRPELTYEQYF,TGTGCCAGCAGCCCACGGCCGGAGTTAACCTACGAGCAGTACTTC
TRBV7-2,TRBJ2-7,.,.,CASSSGIGENYEQYF,TGTGCCAGCAGCTCGGGTATTGGGGAAAACTACGAGCAGTACTTC
TRBV13,TRBJ2-5,TRBD1,many,CASSGPQGESQYF,TGTGCCAGCAGCGGCCCCCAGGGGGAGAGCCAGTACTTC
TRBV7-9,TRBJ1-2,.,many,CASSQNRSFYGYTF,TGTGCCAGCAGCCAAAACAGGAGCTTCTATGGCTACACCTTC
TRBV10-3,TRBJ1-2,.,many,CAISERTVMPGNYGYTF,TGTGCCATCAGTGAACGGACCGTTATGCCGGGGAACTATGGCTACACCTTC
TRBV3-1,TRBJ1-2,.,few,CASTQASARYGYTF,TGTGCCAGCACCCAGGCAAGCGCGCGCTATGGCTACACCTTC
TRBV24-1,TRBJ1-2,.,many,CATSDGGSGYTF,TGTGCCACCAGTGATGGGGGAAGTGGCTACACCTTC
TRBV5-1,TRBJ1-1,.,.,CASSLHNTVVTEAFF,TGCGCCAGCAGCCTACACAACACGGTTGTAACTGAAGCTTTCTTT
TRBV10-3,TRBJ2-2,TRBD2,few,CASSQGLAFYTGELFF,TGTGCCAGCAGTCAGGGACTAGCCTTTTACACCGGGGAGCTGTTTTTT
TRBV27,TRBJ2-7,TRBD2,.,CASRGSSTSGSYEQYF,TGTGCCAGTCGAGGGTCCTCGACTAGCGGTTCCTACGAGCAGTACTTC
TRBV19,TRBJ2-7,TRBD1,.,CASSIGTGVLKYF,TGTGCCAGTAGTATCGGGACAGGGGTCTTAAAGTACTTC
TRBV5-6,TRBJ2-7,.,.,CASSVAGVPGEGQYF,TGTGCCAGCAGCGTTGCAGGGGTGCCGGGGGAGGGGCAGTACTTC
TRBV7-2,TRBJ2-2,TRBD2,.,CASSTHSGALHSELFF,TGTGCCAGCAGCACGCACAGCGGGGCACTTCATTCGGAGCTGTTTTTT
TRBV6-2/TRBV6-3,TRBJ2-2,.,few,CASSYFPGQIGSGELFF,TGTGCCAGCAGTTACTTTCCTGGACAGATCGGCTCCGGGGAGCTGTTTTTT
TRBV7-2,TRBJ1-5,.,many,CASRDGNQPQHF,TGTGCCAGCCGGGACGGCAATCAGCCCCAGCATTTT
TRBV29-1,TRBJ2-5,.,.,CSGGGGYQETQYF,TGCAGTGGGGGAGGGGGTTACCAAGAGACCCAGTACTTC
TRBV12-3/TRBV12-4,TRBJ1-6,.,many,CASSEGAGTSNSPLHF,TGTGCCAGCAGTGAAGGCGCCGGGACATCGAATTCACCCCTCCACTTT
TRBV7-7,TRBJ2-5,.,.,CASSLSKLAGVPGGTQETQYF,TGTGCCAGCAGCTTATCGAAACTGGCGGGAGTACCAGGGGGGACTCAAGAGACCCAGTACTTC
TRBV5-1,TRBJ2-7,TRBD1,.,CACGPGQGGYEQYF,TGCGCCTGCGGACCGGGACAGGGTGGGTACGAGCAGTACTTC
TRBV29-1,TRBJ1-2,TRBD1,many,CSGTGDFDGYTF,TGCAGCGGGACAGGGGACTTTGATGGCTACACCTTC
TRBV2,TRBJ1-1,.,many,CASSVGGGGFGTEAFF,TGTGCCAGCAGTGTAGGGGGTGGGGGTTTTGGCACTGAAGCTTTCTTT
TRBV7-9,TRBJ2-5,TRBD2,.,CASSGASGTSQETQYF,TGTGCCAGCAGCGGGGCTAGCGGGACTAGCCAAGAGACCCAGTACTTC
TRBV7-9,TRBJ2-5,TRBD1,.,CASSGRTGTDQEAQYF,TGTGCCAGCAGCGGACGAACCGGGACAGACCAAGAGGCCCAGTACTTC
TRBV6-5,TRBJ1-2,.,.,CASTFTTHRRGNYGYTF,TGTGCCAGCACCTTCACGACACACCGCCGGGGGAACTATGGCTACACCTTC
TRBV7-2,TRBJ1-1,.,many,CASSRTVGTTEAFF,TGTGCCAGCAGTCGGACAGTCGGGACGACTGAAGCTTTCTTT
TRBV11-2,TRBJ1-1,.,.,CASSSWGPQGGTEAFF,TGTGCCAGCAGCTCGTGGGGGCCCCAGGGCGGCACTGAAGCTTTCTTT
TRBV6-5,TRBJ2-7,TRBD2,once,CATRLAGGTNYVQYF,TGTGCCACGAGACTAGCGGGAGGGACTAACTACGTGCAGTACTTC
TRBV6-1,TRBJ1-1,TRBD1,.,CASSHDRASGTEAFF,TGTGCCAGCAGCCACGACAGGGCATCTGGAACTGAAGCTTTCTTT
TRBV29-1,TRBJ2-7,TRBD2,many,CSVPSPGGVREQYF,TGCAGCGTTCCCTCCCCCGGGGGGGTGAGAGAGCAGTACTTC
TRBV20-1,TRBJ1-2,.,once,CSARDPNTEGYGYTF,TGCAGTGCTAGAGATCCGAACACCGAGGGTTATGGCTACACCTTC